This T cell receptor beta chain was retrieved from a study of blood T cell repertoires in COVID-19. Assay used: immunoSEQ multiplex PCR; TCRdb lists only in-frame clones, some missing. This table holds 53,000 or so clones, 65% to 85% found once. This clone has ten or more counts. Per germline, CDR1 SGHTA and CDR2 FQGTGA. The CDR3 extends over 15 amino acids. V was clipped by 2 bases and J by 6 bases, with 14 bases between them. Material: peripheral blood. The sequence was collected from a human donor with active or convalescent COVID-19. The donor label of this sample is uncertain. The chain is built from TRBV7-3 and TRBJ2-1; weak D call: TRBD2 (5 bases). The CDR3 DNA reads TGTGCCAGCAGCTTAGGCTGGCATGGGAGCAATGAGCAGTTCTTC. Amino acids: CASSLGWHGSNEQFF.